This TCR beta chain was observed in a study of T-cell reconstitution after alpha-beta-depleted transplantation in children (dated by TCRdb to about 2016). Notes on the research overall: T-cell immune reconstitution after TCRalphabeta/CD19-depleted allogeneic hematopoietic cell transplantation in children was quantitatively tracked in the study by means of TCR repertoire profiling.

Library preparation used PCR. These reads were obtained on an Illumina HiSeq 2500. Molecular barcoding was employed in the preparation of TCR libraries, with unique molecular identifiers being used to normalize TCRbeta repertoire quantification. TCRdb trimmed the raw reads at Q25, called clones with MiXCR and kept productive beta chains. Each CDR3 protein appears once, grouped with its most common genes and DNA. This sample gives about 980,000 distinct CDR3 sequences in total; under 30% of them show up just once. The ten largest make up over 25% of the sample. In the paper's terms, the treatment or condition label means: allogeneic hematopoietic cell transplantation with graft depleted of TCRalphabeta T cells and CD19 B cells. The transplant recipients were children given TCRalphabeta/CD19-depleted allogeneic hematopoietic cell grafts. Comment on this clonotype: Its antigen remains undetermined. No base qualities exist here, and no much larger clone lies one base off it.

The junction shows trimming of 3 bases on V and 4 bases on J, and the gene matches do not reach 5 bases of it. The CDR3 starts with the cysteine, ends with the phenylalanine, and has 17 residues. Just the 51-base CDR3 DNA is kept, in frame starting at base 1. CDR1 KGHSH and CDR2 LQKENI were looked up in the germline V gene. Beyond this particular receptor, the publication reports: Apparently early alphabetaT-cell count recovery about two months after transplant reportedly relied on only several hundred rapidly expanded clones derived from non-depleted graft cells. The high TCRbeta diversity at day 60 in some patients was ascribed to recipient T cells and intrathymic progenitors that had survived conditioning. Hyperexpanded clone frequencies declined over subsequent months; after one year, T-cell counts and TCRbeta diversity were mostly attributed to newly produced T cells.

The clonotype originates from a boy under three years old who had a stem cell transplant for SCID, so the T cells may come from the graft donor. The source was PBMCs, mostly from graft donor cells, collected 360 days after TCRalphabeta/CD19-depleted stem cell transplant. The sequence is built from TRBV18 and TRBJ2-1; TRBD2 agrees with 14 junctional bases. The DNA sequence is given as TGTGCCAGCTCACCGGGACTAGCGGGGGTCGTGTACAATGAGCAGTTCTTC. It is translated as CASSPGLAGVVYNEQFF.